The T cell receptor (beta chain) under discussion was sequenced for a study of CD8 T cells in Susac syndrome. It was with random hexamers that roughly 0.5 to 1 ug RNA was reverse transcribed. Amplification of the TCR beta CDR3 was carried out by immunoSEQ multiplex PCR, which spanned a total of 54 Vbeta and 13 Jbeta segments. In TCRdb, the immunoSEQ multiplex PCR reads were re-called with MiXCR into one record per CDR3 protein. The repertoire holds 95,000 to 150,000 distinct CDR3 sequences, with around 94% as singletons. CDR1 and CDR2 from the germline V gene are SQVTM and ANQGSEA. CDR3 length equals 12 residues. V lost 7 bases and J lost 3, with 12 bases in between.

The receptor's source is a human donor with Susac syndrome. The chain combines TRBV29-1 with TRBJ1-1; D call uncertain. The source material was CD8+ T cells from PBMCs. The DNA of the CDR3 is TGCAGCGCCGAACAGAGGGACACTGAAGCTTTCTTT. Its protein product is CSAEQRDTEAFF. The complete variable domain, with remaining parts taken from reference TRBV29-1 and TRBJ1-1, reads SAVISQKPSRDICQRGTSLTIQCQVDSQVTMMFWYRQQPGQSLTLIATANQGSEATYESGFVIDKFPISRPNLTFSTLTVSNMSPEDSSIYLCSAEQRDTEAFFGQGTRLTVV.